The next 8 T cell receptor beta chains were all read from a single sample in a study of PD-1 blockade in classical Hodgkin lymphoma. Time point given: cycle 4 day 1 (C4D1), after less than 7 weeks of nivolumab. Each of the patients experienced relapse following autologous stem cell transplantation, and their brentuximab vedotin exposure differed. Thawed PBMCs were subjected to magnetic negative selection, which yielded isolated CD8+ T cells. The table came from immunoSEQ multiplex PCR; TCRdb's copy has only in-frame clones and leaves some out. Here the sample spans about 20,000 clones, approximately 88% being singletons. Sequences were derived from CD8+ T cells from blood, sampled before the fourth cycle of nivolumab. Source of these receptors: a human donor with classical Hodgkin lymphoma.

This clone was seen a few times. In DNA form, the CDR3 reads TGTGCCAGCAGACCAATTGCCGGGACAGGGGGCACTGAAGCTTTCTTT. This codes for CASRPIAGTGGTEAFF. V is TRBV28 and J is TRBJ1-1; 11 bases align to TRBD1. CDR3 size: 16 residues. Germline V gene sequence: CDR1 MDHEN, CDR2 SYDVKM. After removal of 6 bases from V and 4 bases from J, the junction contained 10 bases not matched to a gene.

The chain combines TRBV6-4 with TRBJ2-5; tentatively, D is TRBD1 or TRBD2 (6 bases each). CDR1 and CDR2 from the germline V gene are MRHNA and SNTAGT. The V end was cut by 3 bases, the J end by 5 bases, with 16 bases between. The CDR3 spans 15 residues. The CDR3 nucleotides are TGTGCCAGCAGTGAGAATAGGGGGGAATTGGAGACCCAGTACTTC. The encoded protein is CASSENRGELETQYF.

This clone was counted only a few times. The chain has TRBV11-3 and TRBJ2-2; 7 bases are a match to TRBD1. Germline values: CDR1 SGHNT, CDR2 YENEEA. J lost 2 bases, V lost 5 bases, and 5 bases had no gene match. This CDR3 is built from 15 residues. In DNA, the CDR3 is TGTGCCAGCAGCGACCGGGACAGAAACACCGGGGAGCTGTTTTTT. Translated: CASSDRDRNTGELFF. Complete variable domain (other parts from reference TRBV11-3 and TRBJ2-2): EAGVVQSPRYKIIEKKQPVAFWCNPISGHNTLYWYLQNLGQGPELLIRYENEEAVDDSQLPKDRFSAERLKGVDSTLKIQPAELGDSAVYLCASSDRDRNTGELFFGEGSRLTVL.

This rearrangement joins TRBV4-2 to TRBJ2-1; TRBD2 aligns across 7 bases. V trimming: 0 bases; J trimming: 3 bases; junction bases outside the gene matches: 8. The germline V gene encodes CDR1 LGHNA and CDR2 YNFKEQ. The CDR3 runs to 17 residues. CDR3 nucleotides: TGTGCCAGCAGCCAAGATCTTCTAGCGGAAAACTACAATGAGCAGTTCTTC. Translated, it gives CASSQDLLAENYNEQFF.

The chain combines TRBV29-1 with TRBJ1-2, with D possibly TRBD1 on 5 matching bases. The germline V and J ends were trimmed by 5 bases and 3 bases, with 13 bases remaining between them. Germline V gene sequence: CDR1 SQVTM, CDR2 ANQGSEA. CDR3 length: 13 amino acids. The CDR3 spells CSVTGGVDYGYTF. In nucleotides, the CDR3 is TGCAGCGTTACGGGGGGGGTAGACTATGGCTACACCTTC.

The chain joins TRBV5-4 to TRBJ2-7; tentative D call: TRBD2 (6 bases). The V gene's germline CDR1 is SGHNT and CDR2 YYREEE (reference sequence). CDR3 length: 14 residues. V shed 2 bases and J shed 0 bases, with 9 bases lying between them. The DNA for the CDR3 is TGTGCCAGCAGCTTAGGGCGGGGCTCCTACGAGCAGTACTTC. The encoded protein is CASSLGRGSYEQYF.

The rearrangement joins TRBV4-2 to TRBJ2-1; 9 positions agree with TRBD2. With 3 bases clipped from V and 3 bases from J, the junction kept 3 bases outside the gene matches. Germline V lookup: CDR1 LGHNA, CDR2 YNFKEQ. The CDR3 has 15 residues. The CDR3, as DNA: TGTGCCAGCAGCCATTCTAGCGGGGACTACAATGAGCAGTTCTTC. Its translation is CASSHSSGDYNEQFF.

The chain is built from TRBV10-2 and TRBJ2-1; D might be TRBD1 or TRBD2, each matching 6 bases. The CDR3 sequence is 17 residues long. From germline, CDR1 is WSHSY and CDR2 SAAADI. With 5 bases removed from V and 4 bases from J, the gap between germline ends came to 21 bases. The CDR3 protein is CASSTGGLGGAYNEQFF. CDR3 nucleotide sequence: TGCGCCAGCAGTACGGGTGGATTGGGGGGCGCTTACAATGAGCAGTTCTTC.